A selection of T cell receptor beta chains follows, all from one sample in a study of cytomegalovirus exposure and HLA in healthy donors. Libraries were prepared by immunoSEQ multiplex PCR; TCRdb keeps only in-frame clonotypes and omits some of them. The table has 130,000 or so clones, more than 70% seen once. Sequenced sample: PBMCs. These receptors were obtained from a man in his forties or fifties in good health and CMV-seronegative. CDR3s include the opening cysteine and the closing phenylalanine or tryptophan. A D gene is named only where the DNA matches it firmly. Some rows mark clone size as missing; the rest say once, few, many or name a class of expanded clone.

clone_size	v_call	d_call	j_call	cdr3_nt	cdr3_aa
NA	TRBV18	TRBD1	TRBJ1-4	TGTGCCAGCTCGACAGGGGGCCAAGGAGGTTCGCGATCTAATGAAAAACTGTTTTTT	CASSTGGQGGSRSNEKLFF
few	TRBV7-8	TRBD1	TRBJ1-2	TGTGCCAGCAGCTTAGGGGCAGGGGGCACCTATGGCTACACCTTC	CASSLGAGGTYGYTF
NA	TRBV5-1	NA	TRBJ1-6	TGCGCCAGCAGCCCTGCCAGGGCTGGAGTGTATTCACCCCTCCACTTT	CASSPARAGVYSPLHF
NA	TRBV5-6	NA	TRBJ1-2	TGTGCCAGCAGCTTGTTGCGGGGGCATGGCTACACCTTC	CASSLLRGHGYTF
NA	TRBV2	NA	TRBJ1-5	TGTGCCAGCAATGAAATGGGCCCCCAGCATTTT	CASNEMGPQHF
NA	TRBV11-2	NA	TRBJ1-1	TGTGCCAGCAAAAAACTCCGGGGGAACACTGAAGCTTTCTTT	CASKKLRGNTEAFF
NA	TRBV7-7	NA	TRBJ2-5	TGTGCCAGCAGCTCCGCGGGTAGCGAAGAGACCCAGTACTTC	CASSSAGSEETQYF
NA	TRBV4-3	NA	TRBJ2-7	TGCGCCAGCAGCCAAGATCGTGGGGGGGCCTCCTACGAGCAGTACTTC	CASSQDRGGASYEQYF
NA	TRBV5-6	NA	TRBJ1-2	TGTGCCAGCAGCTTGGCCCCCGGGGATGGCTACACCTTC	CASSLAPGDGYTF
few	TRBV2	NA	TRBJ1-1	TGTGCCAGCAGTCCCCAGCGGGGTATGAACACTGAAGCTTTCTTT	CASSPQRGMNTEAFF
NA	TRBV7-9	TRBD1	TRBJ2-2	TGTGCCAGCAGCGGACGGGACAGACGCACCGGGGAGCTGTTTTTT	CASSGRDRRTGELFF
few	TRBV5-6	NA	TRBJ2-1	TGTGCCAGCAGCCTCGCGGGAATCCGAGTCTTC	CASSLAGIRVF
few	TRBV11-2	TRBD1	TRBJ1-2	TGTGCCAGCAGCTTAAACAGGGGGTTTGATGGCTACACCTTC	CASSLNRGFDGYTF
few	TRBV5-1	TRBD1	TRBJ2-3	TGCGCCAGCAGCCCTGGAGAGGGACAGCCCACAGATACGCAGTATTTT	CASSPGEGQPTDTQYF
NA	TRBV28	NA	TRBJ1-1	TGTGCCAGCAGTTTAGGAGGTGGCGGAGCTTTCTTT	CASSLGGGGAFF
NA	TRBV18	TRBD1	TRBJ1-4	TGTGCCAGCTCACCACAGGGGGCGCGTAGAACTAATGAAAAACTGTTTTTT	CASSPQGARRTNEKLFF
NA	TRBV4-2	TRBD1	TRBJ2-7	TGTGCCAGCAGCCAAACGGGACAGGGTTGGATTTGCGAGCAGTACTTC	CASSQTGQGWICEQYF
NA	TRBV7-2	NA	TRBJ2-1	TGTGCCGGTAGGGGGGGACGGGATGGATTGAATGAGCAGTTCTTC	CAGRGGRDGLNEQFF
NA	TRBV11-3	NA	TRBJ2-3	TGTGCCAGCAGCTTTGGCCGAAACACAGATACGCAGTATTTT	CASSFGRNTDTQYF
NA	TRBV5-1	TRBD1	TRBJ2-5	TGCGCCAGCAGCTTGAATCCTTCAGGGGGAATCCAAGAGACCCAGTACTTC	CASSLNPSGGIQETQYF
NA	TRBV9	NA	TRBJ1-6	TGTGCCAGCAGCCCCCGTGGAGGAGAAAGCTCCTATAATTCACCCCTCCACTTT	CASSPRGGESSYNSPLHF
NA	TRBV9	TRBD1	TRBJ1-5	TGTGCCAGCAGCGCCGGGACAGGGGATCAGCCCCAGCATTTT	CASSAGTGDQPQHF
NA	TRBV7-2	TRBD1	TRBJ1-2	TGTGCCAGCAGCTCCGGACAGGGTTATGGCTACACCTTC	CASSSGQGYGYTF
NA	TRBV6-1	NA	TRBJ1-5	TGTGCCAGCAGTGAGCACAGTAGCAATCAGCCCCAGCATTTT	CASSEHSSNQPQHF
once	TRBV7-2	NA	TRBJ2-7	TGTGCCAGCAGCCCCACTCCCTACGAGCAGTACTTC	CASSPTPYEQYF
few	TRBV29-1	NA	TRBJ1-1	TGCAGCGTTGAAGAGCAGGGGCCGGGGACTGAAGCTTTCTTT	CSVEEQGPGTEAFF
NA	TRBV19	NA	TRBJ1-6	TGTGCCAGTAAGACCAGGGATTCTTCACCCCTCCACTTT	CASKTRDSSPLHF
NA	TRBV27	TRBD1	TRBJ2-7	TGTGCCAGCAGGGACAGGAGCGAGCAGTACTTC	CASRDRSEQYF
NA	TRBV2	NA	TRBJ1-2	TGTGCCAGCAGTCTAGGACAAGGGTCCGCCTATGGCTACACCTTC	CASSLGQGSAYGYTF
NA	TRBV5-4	TRBD1	TRBJ1-1	TGTGCCAGCAGCCCCGGACAGGACACTGAAGCTTTCTTT	CASSPGQDTEAFF
NA	TRBV19	NA	TRBJ2-1	TGTGCCAGTAGTATTATGAGGAGCTCCTACAATGAGCAGTTCTTC	CASSIMRSSYNEQFF
NA	TRBV13	NA	TRBJ2-1	TGTGCTAGCAGCTTAGATGTTGCGGCAGGGTACAATGAGCAGTTCTTC	CASSLDVAAGYNEQFF
NA	TRBV7-2	NA	TRBJ2-3	TGTGCCAGCAGCTTAGCGTCTAGCTCGGGAGATACGCAGTATTTT	CASSLASSSGDTQYF
few	TRBV2	TRBD2	TRBJ2-5	TGTGCCAGAGGGGGACTAGCGGGGACGGAGACCCAGTACTTC	CARGGLAGTETQYF
NA	TRBV7-2	NA	TRBJ2-3	TGTGCCAGCAGCTTAGGTGGAGGAGGATTCACAGATACGCAGTATTTT	CASSLGGGGFTDTQYF
few	TRBV5-6	NA	TRBJ1-1	TGTGCCAGCAGCTTGGACAGGGCCCTGCCTAACATGAACACTGAAGCTTTCTTT	CASSLDRALPNMNTEAFF
few	TRBV19	TRBD1	TRBJ1-2	TGTGCCAGTAGTACGACAGGGTTTGGCTATGGCTACACCTTC	CASSTTGFGYGYTF
NA	TRBV11-2	NA	TRBJ2-7	TGTGCCAGCAGCCTAAGGGGAACCTACGAGCAGTACTTC	CASSLRGTYEQYF
NA	TRBV6-1	NA	TRBJ1-4	TGTGCCAGCAGTGAGGAGGGATATAATGAAAAACTGTTTTTT	CASSEEGYNEKLFF
NA	TRBV4-2	NA	TRBJ1-2	TGTGCCAGCAGCGAGGGCGAACCATATGGCTACACCTTC	CASSEGEPYGYTF
NA	TRBV4-2	TRBD1	TRBJ2-1	TGTGCCAGCAGCCAAGAGGACCGGGACAGGGTCAATGAGCAGTTCTTC	CASSQEDRDRVNEQFF
NA	TRBV13	TRBD2	TRBJ2-1	TGTGCCAGCAGCTCCGGGACTAGTCCGTATTATGAGCAGTTCTTC	CASSSGTSPYYEQFF
NA	TRBV6-1	NA	TRBJ2-7	TGTGCCAGCAGTGAAGCGCAGGGCACTCTTTCCTACGAGCAGTACTTC	CASSEAQGTLSYEQYF
few	TRBV5-1	TRBD1	TRBJ2-3	TGCGCCAGCAGCGCCGGGACAGGCTTCACAGATACGCAGTATTTT	CASSAGTGFTDTQYF
NA	TRBV29-1	TRBD1	TRBJ1-1	TGCAGCGTTACCGGACAGGGGGCATGGAACACTGAAGCTTTCTTT	CSVTGQGAWNTEAFF
NA	TRBV6-5	NA	TRBJ2-7	TGTGCCAGCAGTTACAGGGGCGGTGCCTACGAGCAGTACTTC	CASSYRGGAYEQYF
NA	TRBV4-3	TRBD1	TRBJ2-2	TGCGCCAGCAGCCCCCGGGACAGGGCGAACACCGGGGAGCTGTTTTTT	CASSPRDRANTGELFF
NA	TRBV4-3	NA	TRBJ2-1	TGCGCCAGCAGCCAAGATCCCCGGAGCTCCTACAATGAGCAGTTCTTC	CASSQDPRSSYNEQFF
NA	TRBV5-1	NA	TRBJ1-4	TGCGCCAGCAGCTCCTCAACTAATGAAAAACTGTTTTTT	CASSSSTNEKLFF
NA	TRBV5-4	NA	TRBJ2-3	TGTGCCAGCAGCTTGGCCGTTACGAGGGGGGGCAAGGATACGCAGTATTTT	CASSLAVTRGGKDTQYF
NA	TRBV7-2	TRBD2	TRBJ2-4	TGTGCCAGCAGCTTAGGCGGGACTAGCAAAAACATTCAGTACTTC	CASSLGGTSKNIQYF
NA	TRBV28	NA	TRBJ1-6	TGTGCCAGCAGTTTGGGACTCGTCGGTTCACCCCTCCACTTT	CASSLGLVGSPLHF
NA	TRBV27	TRBD1	TRBJ1-2	TGTGCCAGCAGTTTATTTCCGGGACAGGGGTTGAATGGCTACACCTTC	CASSLFPGQGLNGYTF
NA	TRBV13	NA	TRBJ2-7	TGTGCCAGCAGCGCCCCGGGACACAGGACCTACGAGCAGTACTTC	CASSAPGHRTYEQYF